The 6 T cell receptor beta chains listed next were all sequenced from one sample in a study of Ad26.COV2.S vaccination and SARS-CoV-2 variants. Here immunoSEQ multiplex PCR was the method, and the copy in TCRdb shows in-frame clones only, minus some. The table lists roughly 460,000 clones, 80% to 90% of them singletons. Treatment of the sample: around 19 received Ad26.COV2.S at low or high dose, single or two shots; 5 received placebo; per-sample allocation not given. Samples analyzed were those drawn on day 63 after the first vaccine or placebo injection. The sequences come from peripheral blood, collected in a trial of Ad26.COV2.S vaccine versus placebo. The origin of the receptors is a person aged 18-60 years who received the Ad26.COV2.S COVID-19 vaccine or a placebo.

This CDR3 reads CASSTLTGLDGYTF. DNA of the CDR3: TGCGCCAGCAGCACCCTAACAGGGTTGGATGGCTACACCTTC. The V gene is TRBV5-1, the J gene TRBJ1-2; a possible D gene is TRBD1 (6 bases). Trimming removed 4 bases at V and 6 bases at J, with 16 bases between. Germline CDR1 is SGHRS and CDR2 is YFSETQ. This CDR3 is 14 amino acids long.

The chain has TRBV30 and TRBJ1-3; D gene unclear. This CDR3 has 12 amino acids. V was pared by 3 bases and J by 4 bases, with 7 bases between. Germline loops: CDR1 GTSNPN, CDR2 SVGIG (reference sequence). CDR3 nucleotide sequence: TGTGCCTGGAGCCCTCAAGGAAACACCATATATTTT. Protein: CAWSPQGNTIYF.

The chain combines TRBV6-5 with TRBJ1-5; possibly TRBD1 for D (6 bases). V was clipped by 11 bases and J by 3 bases, with 11 bases between them. The CDR3 length is 12 residues. CDR1 and CDR2 (germline): MNHEY, SVGAGI. The DNA of the CDR3 is TGTGCCGGCGGGACACCCAATCAGCCCCAGCATTTT. It translates to CAGGTPNQPQHF.

The V gene is TRBV18, the J gene TRBJ2-5; D is perhaps TRBD1 (5 bases). Germline assignment: CDR1 KGHSH and CDR2 LQKENI. The CDR3 runs 13 residues. V lost 1 base and J lost 4, with 7 bases in between. This chain's CDR3 is CASSPRDRETQYF. CDR3 nucleotides: TGTGCCAGCTCACCACGTGACAGAGAGACCCAGTACTTC.

CDR3 protein: CASKPDRHPYEQYF. The CDR3 coding sequence is TGTGCCAGCAAGCCGGACAGGCACCCCTACGAGCAGTACTTC. The rearrangement joins TRBV2 to TRBJ2-7; 7 nucleotides line up with TRBD1. CDR3 length equals 14 residues. Trimming took 7 bases from V and 2 from J; bases not matched to a gene: 8. Germline V CDR1 and CDR2: SNHLY, FYNNEI.

This rearrangement joins TRBV13 to TRBJ1-1, with D possibly matching TRBD1 (5 bases). From germline, CDR1 is PRHDT and CDR2 FYEKMQ (reference sequence). CDR3 length equals 16 residues. V lost 2 bases to trimming and J lost 3 bases, with 16 bases between them. The CDR3 sequence is CASSLTIGDGDTEAFF. The CDR3, as DNA: TGTGCCAGCAGCTTAACGATCGGGGACGGGGACACTGAAGCTTTCTTT. The complete variable domain, with remaining parts taken from reference TRBV13 and TRBJ1-1, reads AAGVIQSPRHLIKEKRETATLKCYPIPRHDTVYWYQQGPGQDPQFLISFYEKMQSDKGSIPDRFSAQQFSDYHSELNMSSLELGDSALYFCASSLTIGDGDTEAFFGQGTRLTVV.